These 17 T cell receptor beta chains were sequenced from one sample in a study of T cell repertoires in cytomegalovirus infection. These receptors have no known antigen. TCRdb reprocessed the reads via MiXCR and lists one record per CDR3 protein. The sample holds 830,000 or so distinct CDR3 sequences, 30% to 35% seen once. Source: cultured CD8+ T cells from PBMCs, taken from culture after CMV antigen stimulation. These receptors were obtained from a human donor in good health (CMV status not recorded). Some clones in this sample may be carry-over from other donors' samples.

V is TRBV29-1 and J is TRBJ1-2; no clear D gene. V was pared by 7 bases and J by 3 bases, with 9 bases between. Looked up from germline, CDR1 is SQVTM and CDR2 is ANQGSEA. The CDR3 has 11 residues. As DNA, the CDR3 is TGCAGCGACGGTTCTGACTATGGCTACACCTTC. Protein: CSDGSDYGYTF.

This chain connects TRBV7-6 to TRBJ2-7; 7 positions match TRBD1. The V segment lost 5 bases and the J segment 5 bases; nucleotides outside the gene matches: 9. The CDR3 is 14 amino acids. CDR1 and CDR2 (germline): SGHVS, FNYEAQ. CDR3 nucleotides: TGTGCCAGCAGCCTACAGGGGCCAAGGGACGAGCAGTACTTC. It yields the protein CASSLQGPRDEQYF.

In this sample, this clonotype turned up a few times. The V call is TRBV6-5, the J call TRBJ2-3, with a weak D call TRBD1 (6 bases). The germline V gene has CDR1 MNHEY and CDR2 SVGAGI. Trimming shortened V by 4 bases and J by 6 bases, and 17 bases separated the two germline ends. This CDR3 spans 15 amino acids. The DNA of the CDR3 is TGTGCCAGCAGTTCCGGGACAACACTTGGGGATACGCAGTATTTT. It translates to CASSSGTTLGDTQYF.

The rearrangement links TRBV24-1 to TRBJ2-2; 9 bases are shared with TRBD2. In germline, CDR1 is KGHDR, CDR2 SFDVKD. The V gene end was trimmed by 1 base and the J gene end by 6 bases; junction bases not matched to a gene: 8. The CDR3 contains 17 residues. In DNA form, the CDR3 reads TGTGCCACCAGTGATTTATCGGACAGGACTAGCGCCGGGGAGCTGTTTTTT. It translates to CATSDLSDRTSAGELFF.

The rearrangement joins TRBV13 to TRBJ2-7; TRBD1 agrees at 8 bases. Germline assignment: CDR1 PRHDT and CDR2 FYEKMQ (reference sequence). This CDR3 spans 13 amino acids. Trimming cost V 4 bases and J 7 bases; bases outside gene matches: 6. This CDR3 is CASSWGQAKEQYV. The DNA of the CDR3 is TGTGCCAGCAGCTGGGGACAGGCCAAGGAGCAGTACGTC.

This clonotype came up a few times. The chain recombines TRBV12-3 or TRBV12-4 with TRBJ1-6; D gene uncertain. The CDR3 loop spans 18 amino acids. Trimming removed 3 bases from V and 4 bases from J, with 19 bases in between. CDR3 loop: CASSFRTSGRPYNSPLHF. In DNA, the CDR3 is TGTGCCAGCAGTTTCAGAACCTCCGGGAGACCTTATAATTCACCCCTCCACTTT.

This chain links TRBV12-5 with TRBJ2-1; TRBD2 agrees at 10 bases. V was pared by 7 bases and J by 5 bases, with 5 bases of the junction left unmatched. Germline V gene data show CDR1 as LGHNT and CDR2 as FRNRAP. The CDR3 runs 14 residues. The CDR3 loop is CASAGTSEDNEQFF. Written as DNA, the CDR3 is TGTGCTAGTGCCGGGACTAGCGAGGACAATGAGCAGTTCTTC.

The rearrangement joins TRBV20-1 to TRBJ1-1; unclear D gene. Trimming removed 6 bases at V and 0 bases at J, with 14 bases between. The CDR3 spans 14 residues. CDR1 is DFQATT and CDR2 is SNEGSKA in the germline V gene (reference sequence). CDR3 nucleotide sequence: TGCAGTGCCGTTGAAAGGGATATGAACACTGAAGCTTTCTTT. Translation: CSAVERDMNTEAFF.

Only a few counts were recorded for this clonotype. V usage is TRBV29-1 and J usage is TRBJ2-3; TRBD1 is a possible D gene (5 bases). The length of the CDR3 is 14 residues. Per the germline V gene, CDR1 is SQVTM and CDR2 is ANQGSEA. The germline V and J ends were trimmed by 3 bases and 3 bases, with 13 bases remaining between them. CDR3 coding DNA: TGCAGCGTTGATCAGCCTCAGGGTACAGATACGCAGTATTTT. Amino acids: CSVDQPQGTDTQYF.

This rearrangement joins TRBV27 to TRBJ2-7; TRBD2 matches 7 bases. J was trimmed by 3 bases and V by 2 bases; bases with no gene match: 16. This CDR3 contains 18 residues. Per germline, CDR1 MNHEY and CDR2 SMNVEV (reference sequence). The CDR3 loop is CASSLQDSGRGVDYEQYF. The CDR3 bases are TGTGCCAGCAGTTTACAGGACTCCGGACGGGGGGTCGACTACGAGCAGTACTTC.

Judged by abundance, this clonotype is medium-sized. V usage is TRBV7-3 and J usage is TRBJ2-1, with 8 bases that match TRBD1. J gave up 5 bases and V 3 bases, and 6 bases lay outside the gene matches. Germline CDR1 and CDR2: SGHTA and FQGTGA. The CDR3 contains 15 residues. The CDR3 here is CASSFGQGADNEQFF. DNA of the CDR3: TGTGCCAGCAGCTTTGGACAGGGTGCGGACAATGAGCAGTTCTTC.

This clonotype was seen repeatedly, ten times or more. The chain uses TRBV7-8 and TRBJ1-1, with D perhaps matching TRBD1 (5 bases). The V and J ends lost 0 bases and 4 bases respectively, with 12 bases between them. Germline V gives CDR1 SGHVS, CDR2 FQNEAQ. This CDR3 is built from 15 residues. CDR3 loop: CASSLARWGGTEAFF. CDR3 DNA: TGTGCCAGCAGCTTAGCTCGGTGGGGGGGCACTGAAGCTTTCTTT.

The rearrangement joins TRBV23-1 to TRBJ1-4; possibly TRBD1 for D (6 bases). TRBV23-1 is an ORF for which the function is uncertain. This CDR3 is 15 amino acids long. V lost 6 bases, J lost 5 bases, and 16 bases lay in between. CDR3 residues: CASRIYRDDNEKLFF. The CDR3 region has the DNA TGCGCCAGCAGAATCTACAGGGACGACAATGAAAAACTGTTTTTT.

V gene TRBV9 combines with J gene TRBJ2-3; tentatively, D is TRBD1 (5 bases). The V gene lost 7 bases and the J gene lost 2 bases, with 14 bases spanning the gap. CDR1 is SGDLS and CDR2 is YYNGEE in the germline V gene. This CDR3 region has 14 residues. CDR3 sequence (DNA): TGTGCCAGCTCGGACCCAGGGTACACAGATACGCAGTATTTT. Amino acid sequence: CASSDPGYTDTQYF.

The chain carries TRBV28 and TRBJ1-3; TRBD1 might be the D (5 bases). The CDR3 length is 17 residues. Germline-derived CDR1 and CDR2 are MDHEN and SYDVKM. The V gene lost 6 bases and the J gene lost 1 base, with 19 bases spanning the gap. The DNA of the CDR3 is TGTGCCAGCAGCAGGGAACTTAATAGGGATTCTGGAAACACCATATATTTT. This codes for CASSRELNRDSGNTIYF.

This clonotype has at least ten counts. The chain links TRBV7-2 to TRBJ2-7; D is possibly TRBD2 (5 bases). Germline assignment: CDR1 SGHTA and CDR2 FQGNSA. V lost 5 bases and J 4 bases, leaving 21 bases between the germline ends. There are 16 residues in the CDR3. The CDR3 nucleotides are TGTGCCAGCAGCGAACAAAGAGCGGACCTGGGTTACGAGCAGTACGTC. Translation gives CASSEQRADLGYEQYV.

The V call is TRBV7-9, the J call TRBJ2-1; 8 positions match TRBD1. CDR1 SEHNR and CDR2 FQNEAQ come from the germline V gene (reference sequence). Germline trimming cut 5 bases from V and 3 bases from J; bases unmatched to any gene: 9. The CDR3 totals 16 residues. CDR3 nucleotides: TGTGCCAGCAGCACGACAGGGGACGCAAGCTACAATGAGCAGTTCTTC. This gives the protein CASSTTGDASYNEQFF.